The rows below give T cell receptor beta chains drawn from one sample of a study of response to subunit inactivated influenza vaccine. TCRdb re-derived calls from the RT-PCR reads in MiXCR, one entry per CDR3 protein. The repertoire includes 860,000 or so distinct CDR3 sequences, 20% to 25% of them detected once, and 10% sits in the top ten. The material sequenced was PBMCs from blood, taken roughly 5 days after vaccination. The receptors come from a man aged 45-65 years who received an inactivated influenza vaccine. Both conserved end residues are part of each CDR3. The order of the fields is J gene, V gene, CDR3 length, D gene, CDR3 protein. D genes are given only for firm matches.

>TRBJ2-7|TRBV3-1|16|TRBD2
CASSPHSLAGPYEQYF
>TRBJ2-1|TRBV12-3/TRBV12-4|15|NA
CASSLVDSTFDEQFF
>TRBJ2-7|TRBV4-2|16|TRBD1
CASSQEAGQGYYEQYF
>TRBJ2-2|TRBV4-3|14|NA
CASSQDADTGELFF
>TRBJ2-1|TRBV5-6|15|NA
CASSLRLDSYNEQFF
>TRBJ1-1|TRBV7-2|16|NA
CASSLPGLQFRGEAFF
>TRBJ2-3|TRBV4-3|15|TRBD2
CASSQSGGYLDTQYF
>TRBJ2-3|TRBV2|16|NA
CASTVPGWGSTDTQYF
>TRBJ2-1|TRBV14|15|NA
CASSQGRNSYNEQFF
>TRBJ2-7|TRBV12-3/TRBV12-4|12|NA
CASSPWRDEQYF
>TRBJ1-1|TRBV5-6|16|NA
CASSLVPTITNTEAFF
>TRBJ2-5|TRBV5-6|14|NA
CASSLGTVKETQYF
>TRBJ2-6|TRBV7-9|16|TRBD1
CASTLATGSGANVLTF
>TRBJ2-7|TRBV28|13|TRBD1
CASTGGYLYEQYF
>TRBJ2-4|TRBV28|11|NA
CASSLSNIQYF
>TRBJ2-7|TRBV4-2|15|TRBD1
CASSLLHRGSYEQYF
>TRBJ2-3|TRBV15|18|TRBD2
CATSRDLVAGMQQDTQYF
>TRBJ2-7|TRBV5-1|12|NA
CASSLAGLKQYF
>TRBJ1-5|TRBV15|14|NA
CATSRDKVPQPQHF
>TRBJ1-6|TRBV15|15|NA
CATSRDRDRNSPLHF
>TRBJ1-3|TRBV10-2|15|NA
CASSEVQGTVNTIYF
>TRBJ2-1|TRBV20-1|15|NA
CSAEPRDWAGNEQFF
>TRBJ1-2|TRBV12-3/TRBV12-4|13|NA
CASSSRQETGYTF
>TRBJ2-1|TRBV3-1|14|TRBD1
CASSRTGKNNEQFF
>TRBJ1-2|TRBV27|18|TRBD1
CASSFTTGTGGANYGYTF
>TRBJ2-2|TRBV3-1|16|TRBD1
CASSRRQGLNTGELFF
>TRBJ2-1|TRBV10-3|14|NA
CAISPRSVGNEQFF
>TRBJ2-4|TRBV27|13|TRBD1
CASSLDRTYIQYF
>TRBJ2-3|TRBV3-1|16|NA
CASSRAGTLSTDTQYF
>TRBJ1-5|TRBV28|14|TRBD1
CASSLEQGNQPQHF
>TRBJ2-2|TRBV10-3|14|TRBD2
CASTGTSRTGELFF
>TRBJ1-2|TRBV12-3/TRBV12-4|15|NA
CASSSHQPGNYGYTF
>TRBJ1-4|TRBV20-1|11|NA
CSARDQLELFF
>TRBJ1-3|TRBV29-1|13|TRBD1
CSVWDRQDNTIYF
>TRBJ1-2|TRBV4-3|17|TRBD1
CASSQTRQGRQGDLTTF
>TRBJ2-3|TRBV15|16|NA
CATSRDRGWVTDTQYF
>TRBJ2-3|TRBV7-8|15|TRBD2
CASSFPSGYTDTQYF
>TRBJ2-1|TRBV9|19|TRBD2
CASSGGLAGIGPSYNEQFF
>TRBJ2-7|TRBV11-2|16|NA
CASSPPSWRVRYEQYF
>TRBJ1-2|TRBV5-1|18|NA
CASSLEYSWGVSNYGYTF
>TRBJ2-2|TRBV6-1|14|TRBD1
CASTQAGGTGELFF
>TRBJ2-2|TRBV4-3|17|TRBD2
CASSQDWLAGVGGELFF
>TRBJ2-7|TRBV6-1|15|TRBD2
CASSLTSGGTYEQYF